The clone carrying this T cell receptor beta chain was observed a handful of times. This sample was taken from a study of blood T cell repertoires in COVID-19. Overall study: Sample material is recorded as cDNA or gDNA derived from T cells, B-cell-depleted T cells, or PBMCs.

This CDR3 is built from 14 residues. Germline CDR1 reads SGHRS; CDR2 reads YFSETQ. V lost 0 bases, J lost 10 bases, and 11 bases lay in between. Produced via immunoSEQ multiplex PCR; TCRdb's table is partial and in-frame only. The table has around 300,000 clones, around 82% seen once; the top ten hold under 3%. What was sequenced was peripheral blood. This TCR derives from a man younger than 40 with active or convalescent COVID-19. The chain links TRBV5-1 to TRBJ1-6; D is perhaps TRBD1 (6 bases). The CDR3 region is CASSLDRAGSPLHF. The CDR3 nucleotides are TGCGCCAGCAGCTTGGACAGGGCTGGGTCACCCCTCCACTTT.